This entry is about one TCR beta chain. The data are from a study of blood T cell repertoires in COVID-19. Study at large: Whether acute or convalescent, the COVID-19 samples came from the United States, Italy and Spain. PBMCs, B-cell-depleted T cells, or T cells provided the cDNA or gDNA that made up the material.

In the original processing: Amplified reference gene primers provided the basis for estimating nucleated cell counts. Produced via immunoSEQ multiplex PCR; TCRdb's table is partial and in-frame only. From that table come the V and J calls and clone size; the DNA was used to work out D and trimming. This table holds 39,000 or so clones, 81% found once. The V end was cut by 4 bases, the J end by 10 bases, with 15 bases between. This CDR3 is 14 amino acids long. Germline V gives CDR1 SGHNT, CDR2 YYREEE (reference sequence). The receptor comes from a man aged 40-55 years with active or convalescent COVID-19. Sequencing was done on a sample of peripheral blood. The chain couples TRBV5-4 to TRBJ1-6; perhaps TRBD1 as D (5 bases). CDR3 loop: CASSQGPRESPLHF. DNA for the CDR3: TGTGCCAGCAGCCAGGGCCCAAGGGAATCACCCCTCCACTTT.